These T cell receptor beta chains were read from a single sample in a study of cytomegalovirus exposure and HLA in healthy donors. Assay: immunoSEQ multiplex PCR; the TCRdb copy retains only in-frame clones and omits some. The sample yields 95,000 to 100,000 clones, approximately 79% seen once. Specimen: PBMCs. Receptor source: a male donor in good health and CMV-seronegative. The CDR3 runs from the conserved cysteine through the conserved F or W. The order of the fields is clone size, V gene, J gene, D gene, CDR3 protein, CDR3 DNA. A D gene is named only where the DNA matches it firmly. Expanded clones are given a class, and other clones once, few, many or no size at all.

abundance: few
v_gene: TRBV19
j_gene: TRBJ1-1
d_gene: .
CDR3aa: CASSSSRNTEAFF
CDR3nt: TGTGCCAGTAGTAGTTCTCGTAACACTGAAGCTTTCTTT

abundance: .
v_gene: TRBV5-1
j_gene: TRBJ1-2
d_gene: TRBD1
CDR3aa: CASSFGTVERGYTF
CDR3nt: TGCGCCAGCAGCTTTGGGACAGTGGAAAGGGGCTACACCTTC

abundance: .
v_gene: TRBV4-3
j_gene: TRBJ1-4
d_gene: TRBD1
CDR3aa: CASSQGTGLGSHEKLFF
CDR3nt: TGCGCCAGCAGCCAGGGGACAGGATTGGGATCGCATGAAAAACTGTTTTTT

abundance: few
v_gene: TRBV29-1
j_gene: TRBJ2-1
d_gene: TRBD2
CDR3aa: CSVQRLAGYNEQFF
CDR3nt: TGCAGCGTTCAGAGACTAGCGGGGTACAATGAGCAGTTCTTC

abundance: few
v_gene: TRBV4-2
j_gene: TRBJ2-3
d_gene: TRBD2
CDR3aa: CASSQVRAGVGTDTQYF
CDR3nt: TGTGCCAGCAGCCAAGTTCGAGCGGGAGTGGGCACAGATACGCAGTATTTT

abundance: .
v_gene: TRBV7-2
j_gene: TRBJ2-7
d_gene: TRBD1
CDR3aa: CASSLRTGHHEQYF
CDR3nt: TGTGCCAGCAGCCTACGGACAGGGCACCACGAGCAGTACTTC

abundance: .
v_gene: TRBV28
j_gene: TRBJ1-5
d_gene: .
CDR3aa: CASSPHTGNSNQPQHF
CDR3nt: TGTGCCAGCAGTCCCCATACAGGGAATAGCAATCAGCCCCAGCATTTT

abundance: .
v_gene: TRBV29-1
j_gene: TRBJ1-1
d_gene: TRBD1
CDR3aa: CSVTRDRDTEAFF
CDR3nt: TGCAGCGTCACCCGGGACAGGGACACTGAAGCTTTCTTT

abundance: .
v_gene: TRBV5-1
j_gene: TRBJ1-1
d_gene: .
CDR3aa: CASSLQRAGNTEAFF
CDR3nt: TGCGCCAGCAGCTTGCAGCGGGCAGGGAACACTGAAGCTTTCTTT

abundance: .
v_gene: TRBV11-2
j_gene: TRBJ1-1
d_gene: .
CDR3aa: CAALRPGKGNTEAFF
CDR3nt: TGTGCCGCTTTAAGACCGGGGAAGGGAAACACTGAAGCTTTCTTT

abundance: .
v_gene: TRBV27
j_gene: TRBJ2-7
d_gene: .
CDR3aa: CASSLFPGSYEQYF
CDR3nt: TGTGCCAGCAGTTTATTCCCAGGGTCCTACGAGCAGTACTTC

abundance: .
v_gene: TRBV29-1
j_gene: TRBJ2-3
d_gene: TRBD2
CDR3aa: CSVVGLEILRGTDTQYF
CDR3nt: TGCAGCGTTGTGGGACTAGAGATTCTTCGTGGCACAGATACGCAGTATTTT

abundance: .
v_gene: TRBV7-9
j_gene: TRBJ1-5
d_gene: TRBD1
CDR3aa: CASSSGGQGPSNQPQHF
CDR3nt: TGTGCCAGCAGCTCGGGGGGACAGGGTCCCTCGAATCAGCCCCAGCATTTT

abundance: .
v_gene: TRBV10-3
j_gene: TRBJ2-1
d_gene: TRBD2
CDR3aa: CAISEGSGRVTNEQFF
CDR3nt: TGTGCCATCAGTGAGGGGAGCGGGAGGGTTACAAATGAGCAGTTCTTC

abundance: .
v_gene: TRBV5-1
j_gene: TRBJ2-3
d_gene: .
CDR3aa: CASAAYTDTQYF
CDR3nt: TGCGCCAGCGCGGCCTACACAGATACGCAGTATTTT

abundance: .
v_gene: TRBV6-6
j_gene: TRBJ2-4
d_gene: .
CDR3aa: CASRNPPDIQYF
CDR3nt: TGTGCCAGCCGCAACCCGCCAGACATTCAGTACTTC

abundance: .
v_gene: TRBV28
j_gene: TRBJ1-5
d_gene: .
CDR3aa: CASSFRALGRGQPQHF
CDR3nt: TGTGCCAGCAGTTTCCGCGCACTGGGGAGGGGTCAGCCCCAGCATTTT

abundance: .
v_gene: TRBV6-5
j_gene: TRBJ2-3
d_gene: .
CDR3aa: CASRPTDSRPDTQYF
CDR3nt: TGTGCCAGCAGACCAACCGACAGTCGTCCAGATACGCAGTATTTT

abundance: .
v_gene: TRBV29-1
j_gene: TRBJ1-1
d_gene: TRBD1
CDR3aa: CSVRQGGENTEAFF
CDR3nt: TGCAGCGTACGACAGGGAGGCGAGAACACTGAAGCTTTCTTT

abundance: .
v_gene: TRBV4-1
j_gene: TRBJ2-7
d_gene: TRBD2
CDR3aa: CASSQKTSKLVEQYF
CDR3nt: TGCGCCAGCAGCCAAAAGACTAGCAAACTCGTCGAGCAGTACTTC

abundance: .
v_gene: TRBV30
j_gene: TRBJ2-7
d_gene: TRBD2
CDR3aa: CAWCRREGSEQYF
CDR3nt: TGTGCCTGGTGTAGGCGGGAGGGCAGTGAGCAGTACTTC

abundance: .
v_gene: TRBV30
j_gene: TRBJ1-4
d_gene: .
CDR3aa: CAWSSDINEKLFF
CDR3nt: TGTGCCTGGAGTTCGGACATAAATGAAAAACTGTTTTTT

abundance: .
v_gene: TRBV28
j_gene: TRBJ2-2
d_gene: TRBD2
CDR3aa: CASKSGLAGGMGELFF
CDR3nt: TGTGCCAGCAAATCGGGACTAGCGGGAGGGATGGGGGAGCTGTTTTTT

abundance: .
v_gene: TRBV19
j_gene: TRBJ1-2
d_gene: .
CDR3aa: CAASTQGFNYGYTF
CDR3nt: TGTGCCGCCAGTACCCAGGGGTTTAACTATGGCTACACCTTC

abundance: .
v_gene: TRBV29-1
j_gene: TRBJ1-2
d_gene: TRBD1
CDR3aa: CSVEVDRGGYTF
CDR3nt: TGCAGCGTTGAAGTCGACAGGGGAGGCTACACCTTC

abundance: .
v_gene: TRBV2
j_gene: TRBJ2-2
d_gene: TRBD1
CDR3aa: CASSGDSNTGELFF
CDR3nt: TGTGCCAGCAGTGGGGACAGCAACACCGGGGAGCTGTTTTTT

abundance: .
v_gene: TRBV27
j_gene: TRBJ1-1
d_gene: TRBD1
CDR3aa: CASSILGGMNTEAFF
CDR3nt: TGTGCCAGCAGTATCTTAGGGGGCATGAACACTGAAGCTTTCTTT

abundance: once
v_gene: TRBV2
j_gene: TRBJ2-1
d_gene: .
CDR3aa: CASSEAGAFTLYNEQFF
CDR3nt: TGTGCCAGCAGTGAAGCGGGGGCTTTCACGCTTTACAATGAGCAGTTCTTC

abundance: .
v_gene: TRBV5-6
j_gene: TRBJ1-2
d_gene: .
CDR3aa: CASSLDVAGGYGYTF
CDR3nt: TGTGCCAGCAGCTTGGACGTGGCGGGGGGCTATGGCTACACCTTC

abundance: few
v_gene: TRBV28
j_gene: TRBJ2-5
d_gene: TRBD2
CDR3aa: CASSLVLAGGPSGETQYF
CDR3nt: TGTGCCAGCAGTTTAGTACTAGCGGGAGGCCCTAGTGGGGAGACCCAGTACTTC

abundance: .
v_gene: TRBV5-1
j_gene: TRBJ2-5
d_gene: .
CDR3aa: CASSLDSTSGTQYF
CDR3nt: TGCGCCAGCAGCTTGGACAGCACCTCAGGGACCCAGTACTTC

abundance: once
v_gene: TRBV7-2
j_gene: TRBJ2-7
d_gene: .
CDR3aa: CASSTDSGASYEQYF
CDR3nt: TGTGCCAGCAGCACCGACAGTGGGGCGTCCTACGAGCAGTACTTC

abundance: .
v_gene: TRBV28
j_gene: TRBJ1-3
d_gene: .
CDR3aa: CASSLLRGLSGNTIYF
CDR3nt: TGTGCCAGCAGCCTGCTGCGGGGCCTCTCTGGAAACACCATATATTTT

abundance: few
v_gene: TRBV6-6
j_gene: TRBJ2-7
d_gene: .
CDR3aa: CASSYSIPGYEQYF
CDR3nt: TGTGCCAGCAGTTACTCGATCCCAGGGTACGAGCAGTACTTC

abundance: once
v_gene: TRBV7-9
j_gene: TRBJ2-7
d_gene: .
CDR3aa: CASIVSWLYYEQYF
CDR3nt: TGTGCCAGCATAGTATCTTGGTTGTACTACGAGCAGTACTTC

abundance: .
v_gene: TRBV6-4
j_gene: TRBJ2-1
d_gene: TRBD2
CDR3aa: CASASGRIGSNEQFF
CDR3nt: TGTGCCAGCGCTAGCGGGAGAATAGGGAGCAATGAGCAGTTCTTC

abundance: once
v_gene: TRBV10-3
j_gene: TRBJ2-7
d_gene: TRBD1
CDR3aa: CAISEPRQGVYEQYF
CDR3nt: TGTGCCATCAGTGAGCCCCGACAGGGTGTATACGAGCAGTACTTC

abundance: .
v_gene: TRBV6-1
j_gene: TRBJ1-4
d_gene: .
CDR3aa: CASSEAWYGEKLFF
CDR3nt: TGTGCCAGCAGTGAAGCATGGTACGGGGAAAAACTGTTTTTT

abundance: once
v_gene: TRBV5-4
j_gene: TRBJ2-2
d_gene: TRBD1
CDR3aa: CASSSGFDRGNTGELFF
CDR3nt: TGTGCCAGCAGCTCGGGATTCGACAGGGGGAACACCGGGGAGCTGTTTTTT

abundance: .
v_gene: TRBV28
j_gene: TRBJ2-7
d_gene: .
CDR3aa: CASTSPLTYEQYF
CDR3nt: TGTGCCAGCACTAGTCCCTTAACCTACGAGCAGTACTTC

abundance: .
v_gene: TRBV28
j_gene: TRBJ1-5
d_gene: .
CDR3aa: CASRPGVSSNQPQHF
CDR3nt: TGTGCCAGCAGGCCAGGGGTGTCGAGCAATCAGCCCCAGCATTTT

abundance: .
v_gene: TRBV30
j_gene: TRBJ2-5
d_gene: .
CDR3aa: CAWTFPQETQYF
CDR3nt: TGTGCCTGGACATTCCCACAAGAGACCCAGTACTTC

abundance: .
v_gene: TRBV6-1
j_gene: TRBJ1-2
d_gene: .
CDR3aa: CASSLAQGPGYTF
CDR3nt: TGTGCCAGCAGTCTCGCACAGGGTCCTGGATACACCTTC

abundance: .
v_gene: TRBV7-6
j_gene: TRBJ2-3
d_gene: TRBD1
CDR3aa: CASSRLDRGGTDTQYF
CDR3nt: TGTGCCAGCAGCAGGCTAGACAGGGGAGGAACAGATACGCAGTATTTT